This T cell receptor (beta chain) originates from a study of cytomegalovirus exposure and HLA in healthy donors. Study details: The roughly 130 validation repertoires were reported in a later analysis to have been generated on the same platform as the roughly 720 first-cohort repertoires. Study-wide points: Reported results showed that the classifier diagnosed cytomegalovirus status with high specificity and sensitivity. There were some public TCRs occurring in many donors, but most TCR sequences were rare.

As for this clone: Its antigen is unknown.

The CDR3 has 13 amino acids. Trimming pared 0 bases from V and 0 bases from J, leaving 3 bases between. Germline CDR1 reads SGHNT; CDR2 reads YENEEA. Data came from immunoSEQ multiplex PCR; TCRdb stores just in-frame clones and leaves some out. Of 70,000 to 75,000 clones listed, approximately 94% are singletons. The TCR comes from a woman under 30 in good health and CMV-seronegative. V and J are TRBV11-3 and TRBJ2-7; no firm D call. Source material: PBMCs. This CDR3 is CASSLDSSYEQYF. As DNA, the CDR3 is TGTGCCAGCAGCTTAGACAGCTCCTACGAGCAGTACTTC.